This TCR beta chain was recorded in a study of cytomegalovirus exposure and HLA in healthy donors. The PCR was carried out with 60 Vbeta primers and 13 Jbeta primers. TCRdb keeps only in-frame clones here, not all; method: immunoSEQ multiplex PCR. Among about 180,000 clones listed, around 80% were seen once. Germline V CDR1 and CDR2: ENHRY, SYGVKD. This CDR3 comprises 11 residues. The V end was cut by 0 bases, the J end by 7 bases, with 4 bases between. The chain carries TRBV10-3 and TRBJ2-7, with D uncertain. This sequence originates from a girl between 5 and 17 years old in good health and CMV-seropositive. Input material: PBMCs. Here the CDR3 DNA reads TGTGCCATCAGTGAGTCCCGTGAGCAGTACTTC. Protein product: CAISESREQYF.